This T cell receptor (beta chain) was observed in a study of molecular identifiers for immune sequencing clone quantification. Whole-study findings and limits: Whereas naive cells kept under 1% of molecules in clones above 20 RNA copies, such clones held over 97% in effectors.

TCRdb ran MiXCR on the PCR reads and lists one entry per CDR3 protein. This sample has about 640,000 distinct CDR3 sequences, with 15% to 20% found just once. About this clonotype: Its antigen remains unidentified.

The germline V gene encodes CDR1 SEHNR and CDR2 FQNEAQ (reference sequence). This CDR3 comprises 19 residues. V gave up 4 bases and J gave up 10 bases; unmatched junction bases: 25. The sequenced sample was naive CD8+ T cells from blood, with Jurkat cell RNA spiked in. Noted subset: FACS-sorted CD8+CD4-CCR7+CD45RA+ naive T cells. This receptor was obtained from a human donor in good health. Some libraries in this study had Jurkat cell RNA spiked in. The gene calls are TRBV7-9 and TRBJ2-1, with 7 bases matching TRBD2. The CDR3 sequence: CASSSPDGRLAVAVGEQFF. CDR3 nucleotides: TGTGCCAGCAGCTCCCCGGACGGGAGACTAGCTGTAGCGGTTGGGGAGCAGTTCTTC. The full variable domain, completed using reference TRBV7-9 and TRBJ2-1, is DTGVSQNPRHKITKRGQNVTFRCDPISEHNRLYWYRQTLGQGPEFLTYFQNEAQLEKSRLLSDRFSAERPKGSFSTLEIQRTEQGDSAMYLCASSSPDGRLAVAVGEQFFGPGTRLTVL.